This TCR beta chain comes out of a study of blood T cells in healthy people across ages. The CDR3 spans 11 residues. Germline lookup yields CDR1 MNHNS and CDR2 SASEGT. V gave up 5 bases and J gave up 9 bases, with 8 bases separating them. A second PCR, run for about 7 to 11 cycles, used a sample-barcoded 5' primer plus a J-beta primer mix. TCRdb re-derived calls from the 5' RACE reads in MiXCR, one entry per CDR3 protein. The data contain approximately 600,000 distinct CDR3 sequences, 45% to 65% of them singletons. The chain uses TRBV6-1 and TRBJ2-4; D gene ambiguous. The sample taken for sequencing was blood. This receptor was obtained from a man between 60 and 75 years old in good health. CDR3 amino acids: CASSKGVIQYF. DNA of the CDR3: TGTGCCAGCAGTAAAGGAGTCATTCAGTACTTC.